This T cell receptor beta chain derives from a study of T cell changes during pregnancy in multiple sclerosis. TCRdb's table, derived via immunoSEQ multiplex PCR, lists solely in-frame clones and lacks some. The sample contains some 100,000 clones, approximately 92% of which appear only once. This CDR3 has 14 residues. Trimming stripped 3 bases from V and 6 bases from J, with 9 bases between. Per the germline V gene, CDR1 is ENHRY and CDR2 is SYGVKD. Source: peripheral blood, taken after pregnancy. The TCR comes from a female donor with multiple sclerosis, enrolled in a pregnancy study. The chain joins TRBV10-3 to TRBJ1-6; a possible D gene is TRBD1 (5 bases). Written as DNA, the CDR3 is TGTGCCATCAGTGACAGGGAGGGTAATTCACCCCTCCACTTT. Residues: CAISDREGNSPLHF.